Presented here are 21 T cell receptor beta chains from one specimen sequenced in a study of tumor and adjacent non-tumor tissue in lung cancer. The template was RNA from unsorted bulk tissue. A modified ARM-PCR protocol with three rounds of nested PCR amplified TCRbeta. TCRdb re-called the multiplex PCR reads through MiXCR, storing one row per CDR3 protein. The sample includes about 76,000 distinct CDR3 sequences, approximately 71% of them seen just once. The specimen sequenced was lung tumor tissue. The receptor set was obtained from a woman between 65 and 79 years old with non-small cell lung cancer.

Worth noting for this clonotype: At one boundary the junction diverges from the germline segment, which might be a read error. The V gene is TRBV12-3 or TRBV12-4, the J gene TRBJ2-5; no reliable D call. The CDR3 covers 13 residues. CDR3 in amino acids: CTRSFVSQDTQYF. In DNA form, the CDR3 reads TGTACCAGGAGTTTTGTCTCCCAAGATACCCAGTACTTC.

Of note for this clonotype: One end of the junction varies from germline; a read error may be responsible. This chain uses TRBV12-3 or TRBV12-4 with TRBJ2-2; no clear D. CDR3 size: 14 residues. CDR3 sequence (DNA): TGTGCTAGCAATTGGATTGCAGAAACCGGGGAGCTGTTTTTT. It codes for CASNWIAETGELFF.

This clonotype is a singleton in its sample. A much larger clone is a single base away; this may be a read error. The chain couples TRBV5-1 to TRBJ2-2; 11 bases fit TRBD1. This CDR3 region has 16 residues. Germline CDR1 and CDR2: SGHRS and YFSETQ. J gave up 10 bases and V 0 bases, and 8 bases lay outside the gene matches. The CDR3 nucleotides read TGCGCCAGCAGCTTGGTGGGACAGGGGGTCTCCGCGGAGCTGTTTTTT. Its translation is CASSLVGQGVSAELFF.

This clonotype occurred many times. CDR3 in DNA: TGCGCCAGCAGCCCAAGTAGGAATAACTATGGCTACACCTTC. Amino acid sequence: CASSPSRNNYGYTF. V usage is TRBV5-1 and J usage is TRBJ1-2; D gene ambiguous. V was shortened by 4 bases and J by 1 base, with 11 bases between the two germline ends. This CDR3 is 14 amino acids long. Germline CDR1 reads SGHRS; CDR2 reads YFSETQ.

As to this clonotype: It may be a read error: a sequence one base away is much more abundant. The CDR3 nucleotides are TGCAGTGCTAGTCTTAGTTCGTACGAGCAGTACTTC. Its protein is CSASLSSYEQYF. This rearrangement joins TRBV20-1 to TRBJ2-7; D remains unclear. Germline V lookup: CDR1 DFQATT, CDR2 SNEGSKA (reference sequence). The V and J ends lost 3 bases and 4 bases respectively, with 10 bases between them. CDR3 length: 12 residues.

This clonotype was counted many times. V and J are TRBV5-6 and TRBJ2-3, with D tentatively TRBD1 (5 bases). The CDR3 is made up of 14 amino acids. Trimming stripped 0 bases from V and 6 bases from J, with 11 bases between. From germline, CDR1 is SGHDT and CDR2 YYEEEE. The CDR3 DNA reads as TGTGCCAGCAGCTTGGTGACAGCCCGGGATACGCAGTATTTT. Translated: CASSLVTARDTQYF.

Remarks on this clonotype: Because the CDR3 is missing its conserved closing phenylalanine or tryptophan, this is likely a read error. CDR3 sequence (DNA): TGTGCCAGCAGCCAAGTTACAGGGGGCCCCTACAATGAGCAGTTCTCC. This encodes CASSQVTGGPYNEQFS. The V call is TRBV14, the J call TRBJ2-1; TRBD1 matches 9 bases. The CDR3 totals 16 residues. V shed 1 base and J 2 bases; nucleotides not matched to a gene: 3. Germline lookup yields CDR1 SGHDN and CDR2 FVKESK.

As for this clonotype: The CDR3 carries no conserved terminal phenylalanine or tryptophan, so it likely arises from a read error. The V gene is TRBV12-3 or TRBV12-4, the J gene TRBJ2-3, with a weak D call TRBD2 (6 bases). The CDR3 is 14 amino acids. Trimming removed 6 bases from V and 4 bases from J, with 14 bases in between. The CDR3 spells CASSMWTISDTQYY. Written as DNA, the CDR3 is TGTGCCAGCAGCATGTGGACTATATCAGATACGCAGTATTAT.

Concerning this clonotype: Germline is not matched at one junction end, which may reflect a read error. The chain couples TRBV6-1 to TRBJ2-5, with TRBD1 as a possible D gene (6 bases). This CDR3 has 13 residues. Germline CDR1 MNHNS, CDR2 SASEGT. Written as DNA, the CDR3 is TGTGCCAGCAGCGAAGACAGGTCCGAGAGCCAGTACTTC. Encoded protein: CASSEDRSESQYF.

This clonotype was observed once. One junction end disagrees with the germline gene, perhaps due to a read error. The chain couples TRBV11-3 to TRBJ2-3; D unresolved. Looked up from germline, CDR1 is SGHNT and CDR2 is YENEEA. The CDR3 is 13 amino acids. CDR3 nucleotide sequence: TGTGTCAGCAGCTTAACAATGGGGGATACGCAGTATTTT. The encoded protein is CVSSLTMGDTQYF. Based on the CDR3 plus reference TRBV11-3 and TRBJ2-3, the full variable domain is EAGVVQSPRYKIIEKKQPVAFWCNPISGHNTLYWYLQNLGQGPELLIRYENEEAVDDSQLPKDRFSAERLKGVDSTLKIQPAELGDSAVYLCVSSLTMGDTQYFGPGTRLTVL.

A note on this clonotype: At one of its ends the junction is not consistent with the germline gene, which may arise from a read error. The rearrangement joins TRBV11-3 to TRBJ2-3; D may match TRBD1 or TRBD2 (5 bases each). The length of the CDR3 is 15 residues. CDR1 SGHNT and CDR2 YENEEA come from the germline V gene. The CDR3 loop reads CTSSHRRGSTDTQYF. The CDR3 DNA reads as TGTACCAGCAGCCATCGACGGGGCAGCACGGATACGCAGTATTTT.

With respect to this clonotype: At one end, the junction sequence differs from germline, possibly due to a read error. The CDR3 loop reads CANSYARNQSQHF. CDR3 coding DNA: TGTGCCAACAGTTACGCTAGGAATCAGTCCCAGCATTTT. The chain joins TRBV6-2 or TRBV6-3 to TRBJ1-5; D not certain. The CDR3 has 13 residues. The germline V gene encodes CDR1 MNHEY and CDR2 SVGEGT.

Points on this clonotype: Likely a read error: the CDR3 ends without its conserved phenylalanine or tryptophan. It is unclear where the CDR3 begins or ends on the DNA, so no DNA is shown, and the CDR3 is as TCRdb lists it. The chain carries TRBV20-1 and TRBJ2-2; TRBD2, as called in the table, went unchecked against the DNA. Germline assignment: CDR1 DFQATT and CDR2 SNEGSKA (reference sequence). The CDR3 is made up of 15 amino acids, end residues included. CDR3 loop: CSAFPAGGPSGELSL.

A note on this clonotype: The CDR3 does not close with the conserved phenylalanine or tryptophan, likely indicating a read error. Because the CDR3's place on the DNA is in doubt, the DNA is left out and the CDR3 is given as listed by TCRdb. This chain links TRBV12-3 or TRBV12-4 with TRBJ1-2; TRBD1 was called by the table and not checked on the DNA. The CDR3 is 12 residues long, ends included. This CDR3 reads CAILPVGGGYII.

About this clonotype: This CDR3 fails to terminate in the conserved phenylalanine or tryptophan, so it likely reflects a read error. This chain links TRBV6-2 or TRBV6-3 with TRBJ2-7; D is uncertain. CDR1 and CDR2 from the germline V gene are MNHEY and SVGEGT. This CDR3 has 13 amino acids. V was trimmed by 5 bases and J by 1 base, leaving 9 bases between them. CDR3 protein: CASSPRGSYEQYL. The CDR3 DNA reads TGTGCCAGCAGTCCCCGAGGTTCCTACGAGCAGTACCTC.

About this clonotype itself: This may come from a read error, since a much larger clone is one base off. The chain carries TRBV5-1 and TRBJ2-5; tentative D call: TRBD1 (5 bases). CDR1 is SGHRS, CDR2 YFSETQ, per germline. Trimming removed 0 bases at V and 7 bases at J, with 16 bases between. This CDR3 spans 15 amino acids. The CDR3 here is CASSLGQLKEGTQYF. In DNA form, the CDR3 reads TGCGCCAGCAGCTTGGGACAGCTGAAGGAAGGGACCCAGTACTTC. Variable domain in full (rest from reference TRBV5-1 and TRBJ2-5): KAGVTQTPRYLIKTRGQQVTLSCSPISGHRSVSWYQQTPGQGLQFLFEYFSETQRNKGNFPGRFSGRQFSNSRSEMNVSTLELGDSALYLCASSLGQLKEGTQYFGPGTRLLVL.

As for this clonotype: The junction differs from germline at one of its ends, possibly a read error. V usage is TRBV6-2 or TRBV6-3 and J usage is TRBJ2-2, with 8 bases aligning to TRBD2. Germline V gene sequence: CDR1 MNHEY, CDR2 SVGEGT. There are 15 residues in the CDR3. The CDR3 sequence is CTSSYAGGVTGELFF. In nucleotides, the CDR3 is TGTACCAGCAGTTATGCGGGAGGAGTCACCGGGGAGCTGTTTTTT.

Note on this clonotype: A much larger clonotype is one base distant, so this may be a read error. The V and J genes are TRBV5-4 and TRBJ2-1; D is undetermined. CDR3 length: 13 amino acids. Between the trimmed V and J ends, which lost 4 bases and 10 bases, there was a span of 15 bases. Germline CDR1 is SGHNT and CDR2 is YYREEE (reference sequence). CDR3 nucleotide sequence: TGTGCCAGCAGCGTGCAGGAATGGAGCGAGCAGTTCTTC. Its protein is CASSVQEWSEQFF.

Note on this clonotype: A read error may produce the germline difference seen at one junction end. The CDR3 loop is CASTLGHEHLF. The CDR3, as DNA: TGTGCCAGCACTCTAGGCCATGAGCACTTATTC. The chain joins TRBV6-2 or TRBV6-3 to TRBJ2-1; no definite D call. This CDR3 spans 11 amino acids. The germline CDR1 and CDR2 sequences are MNHEY and SVGEGT.

On this clonotype itself: The CDR3 ends on some other residue instead of the conserved phenylalanine or tryptophan, so this is likely a read error. The chain couples TRBV4-1 to TRBJ2-7; the D is unclear. The CDR3 has 16 amino acids. From germline, CDR1 is MGHRA and CDR2 YSYEKL. CDR3 in amino acids: CASSQGGQLTSYEQYL. Written as DNA, the CDR3 is TGCGCCAGCAGCCAAGGTGGTCAGCTCACCTCCTACGAACAGTACTTA.

A remark on this clonotype: Compared with germline, one end of the junction differs, possibly owing to a read error. The V gene is TRBV11-1, the J gene TRBJ1-2; D remains ambiguous. The CDR3 is 14 residues long. Germline CDR1 reads SGHAT; CDR2 reads FQDESV (reference sequence). The CDR3 protein is CASSHLEVGYGYTF. CDR3 bases: TGTGCCAGCAGTCATTTGGAAGTTGGCTATGGCTACACTTTC.